Listed below are T cell receptor beta chains from one sample, sequenced in a study of T-cell memory formation after mild COVID-19. TCRdb recomputed calls from the 5' RACE reads with MiXCR, one row per CDR3 protein. The profile shows 290,000 or so distinct CDR3 sequences, roughly a fifth of them singletons. The sample comprised PBMCs or a T cell subset sorted from them (not recorded which). The source is a man aged 18 to 35 who had mild COVID-19 (a few samples of this study predate the infection). Cell type and time point are not known. The CDR3 runs from the conserved cysteine through the conserved F or W. The D gene is left open where the match is weak. Rows may omit the clone size; those that give it use once, few, many or a size class.

CDR3aa: CASSLADRADQETQYF; CDR3nt: TGCGCCAGCAGCTTGGCCGACAGGGCAGACCAAGAGACCCAGTACTTC; abundance: few; d_gene: TRBD1; v_gene: TRBV5-1; j_gene: TRBJ2-5
CDR3aa: CASAGTPQETQYF; CDR3nt: TGTGCCAGCGCGGGCACCCCGCAAGAGACCCAGTACTTC; abundance: NA; d_gene: NA; v_gene: TRBV7-2; j_gene: TRBJ2-5
CDR3aa: CASSQEPGGTFRGYTF; CDR3nt: TGTGCCAGCAGCCAAGAACCAGGAGGGACCTTCCGGGGCTACACCTTC; abundance: NA; d_gene: NA; v_gene: TRBV14; j_gene: TRBJ1-2
CDR3aa: CATSRDRDRSNSPLHF; CDR3nt: TGTGCCACCAGCAGAGACAGAGACAGGAGTAATTCACCCCTCCACTTT; abundance: NA; d_gene: NA; v_gene: TRBV15; j_gene: TRBJ1-6
CDR3aa: CSAREILAGGSYEQYF; CDR3nt: TGCAGTGCTAGAGAGATCCTAGCGGGGGGTTCCTACGAGCAGTACTTC; abundance: NA; d_gene: TRBD2; v_gene: TRBV20-1; j_gene: TRBJ2-7
CDR3aa: CASSSTSGGATDTQYF; CDR3nt: TGTGCCAGCAGCTCGACTAGCGGGGGGGCCACAGATACGCAGTATTTT; abundance: few; d_gene: TRBD2; v_gene: TRBV7-9; j_gene: TRBJ2-3
CDR3aa: CASSLLPRNTEAFF; CDR3nt: TGTGCCAGCAGTTTATTACCCAGGAACACTGAAGCTTTCTTT; abundance: NA; d_gene: NA; v_gene: TRBV12-3/TRBV12-4; j_gene: TRBJ1-1
CDR3aa: CSARQGMGDEQFF; CDR3nt: TGCAGTGCTAGACAGGGCATGGGGGATGAGCAGTTCTTC; abundance: few; d_gene: NA; v_gene: TRBV20-1; j_gene: TRBJ2-1
CDR3aa: CASRPTGGRGSYEQYF; CDR3nt: TGTGCCAGCAGACCTACAGGGGGCAGAGGCTCCTACGAGCAGTACTTC; abundance: many; d_gene: TRBD1; v_gene: TRBV7-2; j_gene: TRBJ2-7
CDR3aa: CASSRAADTQYF; CDR3nt: TGTGCCAGCAGCCGAGCCGCAGATACGCAGTATTTT; abundance: many; d_gene: NA; v_gene: TRBV4-2; j_gene: TRBJ2-3
CDR3aa: CASSRKPGTEAFF; CDR3nt: TGTGCCAGCAGCAGGAAACCGGGCACTGAAGCTTTCTTT; abundance: few; d_gene: NA; v_gene: TRBV7-9; j_gene: TRBJ1-1
CDR3aa: CASSPGRLQYF; CDR3nt: TGTGCCAGCAGCCCGGGACGGCTGCAGTATTTT; abundance: NA; d_gene: NA; v_gene: TRBV7-9; j_gene: TRBJ2-3